This T cell receptor beta chain is drawn from a study of blood T cell repertoires in COVID-19. About the research overall: Sites across the United States, Italy and Spain contributed samples from acute and convalescent COVID-19.

The CDR3 runs 16 residues. Trimming removed 4 bases from V and 2 bases from J, with 15 bases in between. Germline CDR1 reads ENHRY; CDR2 reads SYGVKD. Per the original data handling: Estimation of nucleated cell counts relied on the amplification of reference gene primers. The repertoire was sequenced with immunoSEQ multiplex PCR; TCRdb's copy has only in-frame clones and lacks some. That table supplies the V and J calls and clone size; D and trimming were determined from the DNA. The sample contains 97,000 or so clones, about four fifths of which appear only once. The material sequenced was peripheral blood. The chain couples TRBV10-3 to TRBJ2-1, with D uncertain. The TCR sequence derives from a woman of 80 years or more with active or convalescent COVID-19. The CDR3 reads CAISVTGSYPYNEQFF. The DNA of the CDR3 is TGTGCCATCAGTGTAACCGGGTCCTACCCCTACAATGAGCAGTTCTTC.